One sample yielded the 12 T cell receptor beta chains listed below, sequenced in a study of response to subunit inactivated influenza vaccine. MiXCR, applied by TCRdb to the RT-PCR reads, yields one record per CDR3 protein. The data contain around 580,000 distinct CDR3 sequences, 12% to 15% of them singletons. Sequencing was performed on PBMCs from blood, taken 11 to 12 days after vaccination. The receptors shown here come from a man between 50 and 59 years old who received an inactivated influenza vaccine.

This clonotype turned up a few times. The rearrangement uses TRBV6-4 and TRBJ2-3; D perhaps matches TRBD2 (5 bases). Germline values: CDR1 MRHNA, CDR2 SNTAGT. Trimming took 2 bases from V and 6 from J, leaving 18 bases between them. The length of the CDR3 is 16 residues. In DNA, the CDR3 is TGTGCCAGCAGTGACCGAAGGACTTCCTCCATCGATACGCAGTATTTT. Translation: CASSDRRTSSIDTQYF.

This clonotype occurred many times. The chain joins TRBV4-2 to TRBJ2-7; TRBD2 agrees at 14 bases. Unmatched junction bases numbered 2, after V lost 3 bases and J lost 4 bases. The germline gives CDR1 LGHNA, CDR2 YNFKEQ. This CDR3 has 15 residues. Here the CDR3 DNA reads TGTGCCAGCAGCCAGGGACTAGCGGGAGAGTACGAGCAGTACTTC. Encoded protein: CASSQGLAGEYEQYF.

There are a few counts of this clonotype. V usage is TRBV7-9 and J usage is TRBJ2-3, with 8 positions matching TRBD1. The CDR3 runs to 13 residues. V lost 6 bases to trimming and J lost 6 bases; unmatched junction nucleotides: 5. The germline V gene encodes CDR1 SEHNR and CDR2 FQNEAQ (reference sequence). CDR3 in amino acids: CASRRQGPDTQYF. The CDR3 nucleotides read TGTGCCAGCAGACGACAGGGGCCCGATACGCAGTATTTT.

The J gene is TRBJ2-7, the V gene TRBV3-1, with 11 bases matching TRBD2. The germline V gene has CDR1 LGHDT and CDR2 YNNKEL (reference sequence). Trimming cost V 8 bases and J 0 bases; bases outside gene matches: 3. CDR3 length equals 14 residues. CDR3 nucleotides: TGTGCCAGCGCGGGGACTAGCGGCTCCTACGAGCAGTACTTC. Protein: CASAGTSGSYEQYF.

The genes are TRBV28 and TRBJ2-1; 12 bases align to TRBD2. The trim removed 3 bases at V and 3 bases at J, leaving 6 bases unmatched. The CDR3 runs to 17 residues. Germline V CDR1 and CDR2: MDHEN, SYDVKM. DNA of the CDR3: TGTGCCAGCAGTTTGGCTAGCGGGGGGGTGGGCTACAATGAGCAGTTCTTC. Encoded protein: CASSLASGGVGYNEQFF.

This chain links TRBV20-1 with TRBJ2-7; D remains unclear. This CDR3 region has 11 residues. V shed 1 base and J shed 5 bases, with 6 bases lying between them. The germline CDR1 and CDR2 sequences are DFQATT and SNEGSKA (reference sequence). CDR3 sequence reads: CSARAQNEQYF. The CDR3 nucleotides are TGCAGTGCTAGAGCGCAAAACGAGCAGTACTTC.

There are many counts of this clonotype. The chain couples TRBV7-9 to TRBJ2-4; TRBD2 is a possible D gene (5 bases). Germline CDR1 SEHNR, CDR2 FQNEAQ (reference sequence). The CDR3 consists of 15 residues. V was trimmed by 5 bases and J by 3 bases, leaving 14 bases between them. The CDR3 spells CASSHGMRVKNIQYF. The DNA of the CDR3 is TGTGCCAGCAGCCACGGCATGAGGGTCAAAAACATTCAGTACTTC.

The chain recombines TRBV21-1 with TRBJ2-3; the listed D gene, TRBD2, was not tested against the DNA. TRBV21-1 is shown as a pseudogene. This CDR3 is 15 amino acids long. CDR3 sequence (DNA): TGTGCCAGCAGGGGACTAGCGGGAAGCCCAGCTACGCAGTATTTT. It specifies CASRGLAGSPATQYF.

The sample holds a few counts of this clonotype. V and J are TRBV7-7 and TRBJ2-3; no reliable D call. This CDR3 spans 18 amino acids. CDR1 and CDR2 (germline): SSHAT, FNYEAQ (reference sequence). V shed 3 bases and J shed 1 base, with 20 bases lying between them. The CDR3 spells CASSFPDGSVECTDTQYF. The CDR3 DNA reads TGTGCCAGCAGCTTCCCGGACGGAAGCGTAGAATGCACAGATACGCAGTATTTT.

This clonotype was observed a few times. This chain joins TRBV18 and TRBJ2-3; 7 nucleotides agree with TRBD2. After removal of 3 bases from V and 8 bases from J, the junction contained 14 bases not matched to a gene. This CDR3 has 16 amino acids. Per germline, CDR1 KGHSH and CDR2 LQKENI. CDR3 region: CASSPRLAGDRGTQYF. CDR3 in DNA: TGTGCCAGCTCACCCCGTTTGGCGGGGGACCGGGGTACGCAGTATTTT.

This clonotype was recorded a few times. The chain joins TRBV5-5 to TRBJ2-5, with D perhaps being TRBD1 or TRBD2 (5 bases each). This CDR3 spans 16 amino acids. Germline V gives CDR1 SGHKS, CDR2 YYEKEE (reference sequence). V was trimmed by 4 bases and J by 5 bases, leaving 21 bases between them. As DNA, the CDR3 is TGTGCCAGCAGCACCGGGGCTTTATTCGGCCATGAGACCCAGTACTTC. Amino acid sequence: CASSTGALFGHETQYF.

This clonotype appeared a few times. This chain connects TRBV20-1 to TRBJ2-5, with 11 bases that match TRBD2. Trimming removed 3 bases from V and 2 bases from J; junction bases left unmatched: 5. The CDR3 spans 15 residues. Germline lookup yields CDR1 DFQATT and CDR2 SNEGSKA (reference sequence). The CDR3 coding sequence is TGCAGTGCTAGTCCACTAGCGGGGGTTCAAGAGACCCAGTACTTC. This sequence encodes CSASPLAGVQETQYF.